These 8 T cell receptor beta chains were sequenced from one sample in a study of Tregs in tolerant kidney transplant recipients (dated by TCRdb to the late 2010s). The library was prepared using the immunoSEQ multiplex PCR assay. Not all clones reach the TCRdb copy of this immuneACCESS table, which keeps in-frame sequences only. Checked studies attribute under half of the gap to unresolved V genes and leave the rest unexplained. The table of this sample itemizes 25,000 to 35,000 clones. The ten largest clones represent roughly 1.9% of the sample. The transplants used related donors with nonmyeloablative bone marrow transplantation, and mixed chimerism in the human trials was transient. This specimen was CD4+ T cells from blood (PBMCs), taken 24 months after the transplant. The receptors were gathered from a human patient who received a combined kidney and bone marrow transplant. Following a transplant, a fraction of the T cells may be traceable to the graft donor.

As regards this clone: The read stops 3 residues short of the end of the CDR3; the missing end is completed from the germline J gene. The chain recombines TRBV7-8 with TRBJ2-3; possible D gene TRBD2, 5 bases. The CDR3 is 13 residues long. Per the germline V gene, CDR1 is SGHVS and CDR2 is FQNEAQ. The CDR3 sequence is CASSLGPVGAQYF. Partial CDR3 DNA: TGTGCCAGCAGCTTAGGCCCAGTCGGGGCG.

For this clone: The missing CDR3 end, 3 residues past where the read stops, is filled in from the germline J gene. The gene calls are TRBV2 and TRBJ2-1; 14 bases agree with TRBD2. CDR3 size: 17 residues. The V gene's germline CDR1 is SNHLY and CDR2 FYNNEI. V lost 5 bases and J lost 8; bases outside the gene matches: 11. CDR3: CASSRPGLAGVGDEQFF. The part of the CDR3 DNA that was read is TGTGCCAGCAGTCGGCCGGGACTAGCGGGAGTCGGCGATGAG. Filled out from reference TRBV2 and TRBJ2-1, the complete variable domain reads EPEVTQTPSHQVTQMGQEVILRCVPISNHLYFYWYRQILGQKVEFLVSFYNNEISEKSEIFDDQFSVERPDGSNFTLKIRSTKLEDSAMYFCASSRPGLAGVGDEQFFGPGTRLTVL.

With regard to this clone: The CDR3 end lies 3 residues beyond the end of the read and is filled in from the germline J gene. The genes are TRBV5-1 and TRBJ1-4; D not certain. This CDR3 spans 12 amino acids. Germline values: CDR1 SGHRS, CDR2 YFSETQ. V was cut by 4 bases and J by 6 bases, with 7 bases left in between. The sequenced part of the CDR3 DNA is TGCGCCAGCAGCCCGGACTATGAAAAA. Translating gives CASSPDYEK. In full, the CDR3 is CASSPDYEKLFF.

Remarks on this clone: The read comes to an end 3 residues before the CDR3 does, leaving the germline J gene to fill in the end. The chain couples TRBV14 to TRBJ2-7; 7 nucleotides match TRBD1. Germline V gives CDR1 SGHDN, CDR2 FVKESK. With V trimmed by 6 bases and J by 6 bases, 8 bases remained unmatched. This CDR3 comprises 13 residues. The part of the CDR3 DNA that was read is TGTGCCAGCAGTCCGAACAGGGGAACCGAG. Amino acid sequence: CASSPNRGTE. The complete CDR3 sequence is CASSPNRGTEQYF.

Regarding this clone: Sequencing ends 3 residues short of the CDR3 end; the germline J gene provides the rest. This chain links TRBV5-1 with TRBJ2-5; D is unclear. Trimming removed 0 bases from V and 4 bases from J, with 4 bases in between. The CDR3 totals 12 residues. Germline V gene sequence: CDR1 SGHRS, CDR2 YFSETQ. The CDR3 bases that were read are TGCGCCAGCAGCTTGGAAGGAGAGACC. Its translation is CASSLEGET. The complete CDR3 reads CASSLEGETQYF.

Concerning this clone: The CDR3 goes on 3 residues after the read ends, and that part is filled in from the germline J gene. J is TRBJ2-5 and V is TRBV18; 7 bases line up with TRBD1. The CDR3 has 17 residues. Germline V CDR1 and CDR2: KGHSH, LQKENI. V shed 1 base, J shed 4 bases, and the junction held 12 bases outside the gene matches. The CDR3 bases that were read are TGTGCCAGCTCACCACTAAAAAGCACGCCAGGGGGAGAGACC. Its translation is CASSPLKSTPGGET. The CDR3 in its entirety is CASSPLKSTPGGETQYF.

As for this clone: The read falls 3 residues short of the CDR3 end, and the missing part is taken from the germline J gene. The chain is built from TRBV7-3 and TRBJ2-1; 13 positions match TRBD2. The V segment lost 4 bases and the J segment 6 bases; nucleotides outside the gene matches: 0. This CDR3 region has 14 residues. The germline V gene encodes CDR1 SGHTA and CDR2 FQGTGA. The DNA read from the CDR3 is TGTGCCAGCAGCTGGACTAGCGGGAGCAATGAG. This codes for CASSWTSGSNE. The complete CDR3 sequence is CASSWTSGSNEQFF.

Comments on this clone: The CDR3 end falls 3 residues outside the read, so it is completed with the germline J gene. This chain connects TRBV20-1 to TRBJ2-7; a possible D gene is TRBD2 (6 bases). The CDR3 covers 14 residues. Germline V gene lookup returns CDR1 DFQATT and CDR2 SNEGSKA (reference sequence). Trimming shortened V by 2 bases and J by 0 bases, and 11 bases separated the two germline ends. CDR3 DNA (partial): TGCAGTGCTAGATACGCGGGGAACTCCTACGAG. Its translation: CSARYAGNSYE. The full-length CDR3 reads as CSARYAGNSYEQYF.